The 26 T cell receptor beta chains presented below share a single source sample, sequenced in a study of T-cell reconstitution after alpha-beta-depleted transplantation in children. TCRbeta library construction was performed incorporating unique molecular identifiers. MiXCR was run by TCRdb on the PCR reads, yielding one entry per CDR3 protein. The data hold about 420,000 distinct CDR3 sequences, with roughly 17% observed a single time. Sequenced material: PBMCs, mostly from graft donor cells, taken 360 days after TCRalphabeta/CD19-depleted stem cell transplant. These receptor sequences come from a boy younger than two who had a stem cell transplant for Wiskott-Aldrich syndrome, so the T cells may come from the graft donor.

In this sample, this clonotype turned up a few times. The chain uses TRBV18 and TRBJ2-5; D unresolved. Germline CDR1 and CDR2: KGHSH and LQKENI. Between the trimmed V and J ends, which lost 3 bases and 2 bases, there was a span of 10 bases. The CDR3 consists of 14 residues. The CDR3: CASSPFLGQETQYF. The CDR3 coding sequence is TGTGCCAGCTCACCTTTTCTAGGACAAGAGACCCAGTACTTC.

The V call is TRBV5-1, the J call TRBJ2-7; TRBD1 matches at 7 bases. Germline V gene sequence: CDR1 SGHRS, CDR2 YFSETQ. With 0 bases clipped from V and 5 bases from J, the junction kept 5 bases outside the gene matches. This CDR3 has 14 amino acids. The CDR3 DNA reads as TGCGCCAGCAGCTTGGCCGACAGGGTGGACGAGCAGTACTTC. It codes for CASSLADRVDEQYF.

CDR3 bases: TGTGCCAGCAGCCGGGACAGGGGGCGCGAGGGCTACACCTTC. Its translation is CASSRDRGREGYTF. The rearrangement links TRBV5-6 to TRBJ1-2; TRBD1 agrees at 12 bases. Trimming took 4 bases from V and 8 from J; bases not matched to a gene: 6. This CDR3 comprises 14 residues. From germline, CDR1 is SGHDT and CDR2 YYEEEE.

This clonotype was counted only a few times. V and J are TRBV24-1 and TRBJ2-7; D gene uncertain. V was clipped by 2 bases and J by 8 bases, with 15 bases between them. Per germline, CDR1 KGHDR and CDR2 SFDVKD. This CDR3 spans 14 amino acids. The CDR3 nucleotides read TGTGCCACCAGTGATTCGGTCAATCCGTATCAGCAGTACTTC. It yields the protein CATSDSVNPYQQYF.

The chain joins TRBV24-1 to TRBJ2-2, with 7 bases identical to TRBD1. Unmatched junction bases numbered 12, after V lost 7 bases and J lost 2 bases. Germline CDR1 and CDR2: KGHDR and SFDVKD. The CDR3 is 17 residues long. CDR3 sequence (DNA): TGTGCCACCAGCTCATCTCGGACAGGTCAAAACACCGGGGAGCTGTTTTTT. Translated, it gives CATSSSRTGQNTGELFF.

This clonotype came up a few times. The V gene is TRBV29-1, the J gene TRBJ2-1; the D is unclear. CDR1 SQVTM and CDR2 ANQGSEA come from the germline V gene. The CDR3 spans 10 residues. The ends were cut back, 7 bases at V and 6 bases at J, with 7 bases in the middle. DNA for the CDR3: TGCAGCGGGCGAAGCAATGAGCAGTTCTTC. Amino acids: CSGRSNEQFF.

The V and J genes are TRBV7-9 and TRBJ2-1, with 7 positions matching TRBD2. Germline assignment: CDR1 SEHNR and CDR2 FQNEAQ (reference sequence). The CDR3 contains 15 residues. The ends lost 2 bases at V and 6 bases at J; junction bases unmatched: 7. CDR3 sequence reads: CASSLTGLVSNEQFF. CDR3 nucleotide sequence: TGTGCCAGCAGCTTAACTGGACTAGTTAGCAATGAGCAGTTCTTC. Full variable domain (rest looked up from reference TRBV7-9 and TRBJ2-1): DTGVSQNPRHKITKRGQNVTFRCDPISEHNRLYWYRQTLGQGPEFLTYFQNEAQLEKSRLLSDRFSAERPKGSFSTLEIQRTEQGDSAMYLCASSLTGLVSNEQFFGPGTRLTVL.

The table lists this clonotype with a few counts. The genes are TRBV12-3 or TRBV12-4 and TRBJ2-1; D is perhaps TRBD2 (6 bases). Between the trimmed V and J ends, which lost 2 bases and 9 bases, there was a span of 20 bases. CDR3 length equals 16 residues. The CDR3, as DNA: TGTGCCAGCAGTTTAAATGGGGGGTGGACTAATGGTGAGCAGTTCTTC. This encodes CASSLNGGWTNGEQFF.

The V gene is TRBV5-5, the J gene TRBJ2-5; 8 nucleotides align to TRBD1. The CDR3 consists of 13 residues. Trimming at V came to 5 bases and at J to 5 bases, leaving 5 bases not matched to a gene. Germline V CDR1 and CDR2: SGHKS, YYEKEE (reference sequence). DNA of the CDR3: TGTGCCAGCAGAAGACAGGGGAGGGAGACCCAGTACTTC. It encodes CASRRQGRETQYF. The full variable domain, rest sourced from reference TRBV5-5 and TRBJ2-5, is DAGVTQSPTHLIKTRGQQVTLRCSPISGHKSVSWYQQVLGQGPQFIFQYYEKEERGRGNFPDRFSARQFPNYSSELNVNALLLGDSALYLCASRRQGRETQYFGPGTRLLVL.

In DNA form, the CDR3 reads TGCAGTGCTAGAACCAGGACAGGGCCGTACAATGAGCAGTTCTTC. It specifies CSARTRTGPYNEQFF. V is TRBV20-1 and J is TRBJ2-1, with 8 bases fitting TRBD1. V dropped 2 bases and J dropped 4; count of bases not matched to a gene: 7. The CDR3 has 15 amino acids. Germline V gene data show CDR1 as DFQATT and CDR2 as SNEGSKA (reference sequence).

This clonotype turned up a few times. The J gene is TRBJ2-7, the V gene TRBV4-1; tentatively, D is TRBD2 (5 bases). Germline V lookup: CDR1 MGHRA, CDR2 YSYEKL. This CDR3 region has 19 residues. The V end lost 1 base, the J end lost 4 bases, and 26 bases lay between the germline ends. CDR3 DNA: TGCGCCAGCAGCCAAGGGCCGGGGAAAACAACTCAAAGGTCTTACGAGCAGTACTTC. It codes for CASSQGPGKTTQRSYEQYF.

The chain has TRBV12-3 or TRBV12-4 and TRBJ1-1, with D uncertain. This CDR3 comprises 14 residues. Deletions cut 0 bases from V and 4 bases from J, with 9 bases between. The CDR3 DNA is TGTGCCAGCAGTTTAGCGCGAGGGAGCACTGAAGCTTTCTTT. It codes for CASSLARGSTEAFF.

On this clonotype: One end of the junction fails to match germline, which may point to a read error. This chain uses TRBV6-5 with TRBJ2-3, with 10 bases that match TRBD2. In germline, CDR1 is MNHEY, CDR2 SVGAGI. The CDR3 contains 15 residues. CDR3 in amino acids: CASIYSGRDTDTQYF. The CDR3, as DNA: TGTGCCAGCATTTACAGCGGGAGGGACACAGATACGCAGTATTTT.

The chain is built from TRBV27 and TRBJ2-3; tentatively, D is TRBD2 (6 bases). This CDR3 is built from 16 residues. Germline V CDR1 and CDR2: MNHEY, SMNVEV (reference sequence). V lost 8 bases and J lost 3, with 21 bases in between. The CDR3 DNA reads TGTGCCAGCCGCGAGGCGGGGAGAAAGAAAACAGATACGCAGTATTTT. Translating gives CASREAGRKKTDTQYF.

This clonotype was counted only a few times. V usage is TRBV12-3 or TRBV12-4 and J usage is TRBJ2-7, with D possibly being TRBD1 (6 bases). V dropped 3 bases and J dropped 0 bases, with 15 bases sitting between them. The CDR3 extends over 16 amino acids. CDR3 nucleotide sequence: TGTGCCAGCAGTTTCCAATTAACAGGGATCTCCTACGAGCAGTACTTC. Protein product: CASSFQLTGISYEQYF.

This chain connects TRBV12-3 or TRBV12-4 to TRBJ1-5, with D perhaps TRBD1 (6 bases). CDR3 length: 14 residues. V was cut by 8 bases and J by 2 bases, with 13 bases left in between. The DNA for the CDR3 is TGTGCCAGCCGAACAGGGTGGGGCAATCAGCCCCAGCATTTT. Translation: CASRTGWGNQPQHF.

This chain connects TRBV5-1 to TRBJ2-3; 10 bases align to TRBD2. The germline CDR1 and CDR2 sequences are SGHRS and YFSETQ. The CDR3 has 16 amino acids. With 4 bases clipped from V and 3 bases from J, the junction kept 8 bases outside the gene matches. CDR3 DNA: TGCGCCAGCAGCCAAACACCGGGACTAGCGACAGATACGCAGTATTTT. Translated, it gives CASSQTPGLATDTQYF.

In its sample, this clonotype was seen a few times. The rearrangement links TRBV18 to TRBJ2-3, with 9 positions matching TRBD1. Trimming at V came to 2 bases and at J to 2 bases, leaving 8 bases not matched to a gene. This CDR3 contains 17 residues. Looked up from germline, CDR1 is KGHSH and CDR2 is LQKENI. CDR3 protein: CASSPYPTGGPTDTQYF. The CDR3 DNA reads TGTGCCAGCTCACCATACCCGACAGGGGGGCCCACAGATACGCAGTATTTT.

This clonotype came up a few times. The genes are TRBV4-3 and TRBJ2-3; 7 nucleotides line up with TRBD1. Per the germline V gene, CDR1 is LGHNA and CDR2 is YSLEER. V dropped 2 bases and J dropped 6; count of bases not matched to a gene: 14. The CDR3 is 17 residues long. The DNA of the CDR3 is TGCGCCAGCAGCCAAAACGTAGGGGGCCCGGTGGGCGATACGCAGTATTTT. This codes for CASSQNVGGPVGDTQYF.

This clonotype was recorded a few times. The chain couples TRBV4-1 to TRBJ2-5; D is unclear. This CDR3 is 13 amino acids long. V was pared by 4 bases and J by 7 bases, with 13 bases between. Germline CDR1 reads MGHRA; CDR2 reads YSYEKL. The CDR3 sequence: CASSPVEFGTQYF. The DNA for the CDR3 is TGCGCCAGCAGCCCGGTGGAGTTCGGGACCCAGTACTTC.

A few counts support this clonotype. The chain employs TRBV19 and TRBJ2-7; D gene unclear. This CDR3 spans 13 amino acids. CDR1 and CDR2 from the germline V gene are LNHDA and SQIVND (reference sequence). V was pared by 4 bases and J by 1 base, with 8 bases between. The CDR3 sequence: CASSTQVSYEQYF. In DNA form, the CDR3 reads TGTGCCAGTAGTACTCAGGTGTCCTACGAGCAGTACTTC. The full variable domain, in which reference TRBV19 and TRBJ2-7 provide the parts outside the CDR3, is DGGITQSPKYLFRKEGQNVTLSCEQNLNHDAMYWYRQDPGQGLRLIYYSQIVNDFQKGDIAEGYSVSREKKESFPLTVTSAQKNPTAFYLCASSTQVSYEQYFGPGTRLTVT.

The table lists this clonotype with a few counts. This chain uses TRBV4-3 with TRBJ2-1; maybe TRBD2 (5 bases). Trimming cost V 1 base and J 2 bases, with 12 bases left between them. The CDR3 spans 16 residues. CDR1 and CDR2 (germline): LGHNA, YSLEER. The CDR3 DNA reads TGCGCCAGCAGCCAAGGCCGGTGGCGGGCCTACAATGAGCAGTTCTTC. This translates into CASSQGRWRAYNEQFF.

The chain is built from TRBV12-3 or TRBV12-4 and TRBJ2-5; 9 positions match TRBD1. The CDR3 runs 18 residues. The V and J ends lost 8 bases and 4 bases, in that order; junction bases with no gene match: 20. CDR3 in DNA: TGTGCCAGCCACGTTTCATTAACAGGGGGCCCACCAAGAGAGACCCAGTACTTC. This codes for CASHVSLTGGPPRETQYF.

This rearrangement joins TRBV5-1 to TRBJ1-6, with 9 bases that match TRBD1. V lost 4 bases, J lost 7 bases, and 12 bases stayed unmatched. Germline V gene lookup returns CDR1 SGHRS and CDR2 YFSETQ. The CDR3 length is 17 residues. Here the CDR3 reads CASSLRGQGIWNSPLHF. In DNA, the CDR3 is TGCGCCAGCAGCCTGCGCGGACAGGGGATATGGAATTCACCCCTCCACTTT.

The chain carries TRBV7-2 and TRBJ2-7, with D perhaps matching TRBD2 (5 bases). The CDR3 has 14 residues. V was trimmed by 1 base and J by 0 bases, leaving 7 bases between them. Germline V gene lookup returns CDR1 SGHTA and CDR2 FQGNSA. CDR3: CASSLGRNSYEQYF. CDR3 nucleotides: TGTGCCAGCAGCTTAGGGAGGAACTCCTACGAGCAGTACTTC.

This clonotype was detected a few times. The chain carries TRBV5-6 and TRBJ2-1; TRBD2 matches 14 bases. The germline gives CDR1 SGHDT, CDR2 YYEEEE. There are 18 residues in the CDR3. Losses at the gene ends were 5 bases for V and 4 bases for J; bases not matched to a gene: 11. The CDR3 DNA sequence: TGTGCCAGCAGATTACTCGGACTAGCGGGGGGACAATACAATGAGCAGTTCTTC. The encoded protein is CASRLLGLAGGQYNEQFF.